Each of the 2 T cell receptor beta chains below was sequenced from the same sample in a study of T cells expressing NK-cell markers. From the 5' RACE reads, TCRdb lists one entry per CDR3 protein and no DNA. The table for this sample gives fewer than 550,000 distinct CDR3 sequences. Sequenced input: blood T cells: a sorted CD56 or NKG2C T cell subset, CD4+ or CD8+ T cells, or bulk PBMC T cells (not recorded which). Receptors were obtained from a woman between 45 and 60 years old in good health.

The J gene is TRBJ2-5, the V gene TRBV10-3; TCRdb names TRBD2, which stays unverified in the absence of DNA. The length of the CDR3 is 15 residues. Per the germline V gene, CDR1 is ENHRY and CDR2 is SYGVKD. The CDR3 protein is CAIESGGRPKETQYF.

The J gene is TRBJ2-7, the V gene TRBV29-1; TCRdb's D call, TRBD1, is unchecked because there is no DNA. The CDR3 consists of 13 residues. CDR1 SQVTM and CDR2 ANQGSEA come from the germline V gene. The CDR3 spells CSVDMGQSYEQYF.